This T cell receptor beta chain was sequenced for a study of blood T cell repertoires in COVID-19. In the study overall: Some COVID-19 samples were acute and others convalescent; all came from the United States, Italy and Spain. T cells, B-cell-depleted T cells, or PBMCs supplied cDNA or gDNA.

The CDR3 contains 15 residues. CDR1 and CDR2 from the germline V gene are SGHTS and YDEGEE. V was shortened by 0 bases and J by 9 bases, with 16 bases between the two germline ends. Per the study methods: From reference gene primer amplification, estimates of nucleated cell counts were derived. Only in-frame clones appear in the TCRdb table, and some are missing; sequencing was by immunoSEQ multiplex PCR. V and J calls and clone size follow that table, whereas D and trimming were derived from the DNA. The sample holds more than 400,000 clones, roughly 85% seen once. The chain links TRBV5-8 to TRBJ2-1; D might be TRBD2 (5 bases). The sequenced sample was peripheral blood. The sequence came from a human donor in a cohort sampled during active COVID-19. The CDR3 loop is CASSLAGVSNVEQFF. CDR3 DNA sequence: TGTGCCAGCAGCTTGGCCGGGGTCTCTAACGTTGAGCAGTTCTTC.